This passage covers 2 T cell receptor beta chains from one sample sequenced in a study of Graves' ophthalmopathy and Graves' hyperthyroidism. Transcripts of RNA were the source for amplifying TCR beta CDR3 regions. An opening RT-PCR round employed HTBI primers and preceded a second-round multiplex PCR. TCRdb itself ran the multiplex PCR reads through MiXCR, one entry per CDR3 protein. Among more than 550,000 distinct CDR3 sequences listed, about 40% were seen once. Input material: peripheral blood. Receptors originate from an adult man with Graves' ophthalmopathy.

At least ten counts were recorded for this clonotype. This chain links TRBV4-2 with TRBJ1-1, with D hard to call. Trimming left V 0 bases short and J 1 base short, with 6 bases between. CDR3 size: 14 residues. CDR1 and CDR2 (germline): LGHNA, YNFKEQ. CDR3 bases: TGTGCCAGCAGCCAAGAATACACGAACACTGAAGCTTTCTTT. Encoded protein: CASSQEYTNTEAFF.

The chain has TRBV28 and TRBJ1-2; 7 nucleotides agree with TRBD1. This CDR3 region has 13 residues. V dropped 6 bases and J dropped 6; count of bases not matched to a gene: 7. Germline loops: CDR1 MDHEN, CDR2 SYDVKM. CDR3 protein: CASRPQGRDGYTF. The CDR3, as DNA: TGTGCCAGCAGGCCACAGGGGCGGGATGGCTACACCTTC.